This T cell receptor beta chain was captured in a study of PD-L1 blockade in urothelial cancer. Looking at the study overall: Blood analysis occurred 3 weeks (second dose) and 6 weeks after treatment start.

Synthetically made TCR analog templates were put into each PCR as spikes. Generated by immunoSEQ multiplex PCR, the TCRdb table keeps only in-frame clones and is missing some. This table holds 85,000 to 100,000 clones, 85% to 95% found once. This CDR3 has 15 amino acids. Per the germline V gene, CDR1 is LNHDA and CDR2 is SQIVND (reference sequence). Trimming shortened V by 6 bases and J by 1 base, and 14 bases separated the two germline ends. The chain recombines TRBV19 with TRBJ2-3, with D possibly matching TRBD1 (5 bases). The origin of this receptor is a man aged 55 to 70 with urothelial cancer. The sequences come from PBMCs, collected around atezolizumab (anti-PD-L1) treatment. CDR3 protein: CASRVRARGTDTQYF. DNA for the CDR3: TGTGCCAGTAGGGTCAGGGCCAGGGGCACAGATACGCAGTATTTT.